This T cell receptor (beta chain) was identified in a study of cytotoxic CD8 clonotypes in ibrutinib-treated CLL. V gave up 6 bases and J gave up 0 bases; unmatched junction bases: 7. The CDR3 has 16 residues. Germline V lookup: CDR1 LNHDA, CDR2 SQIVND (reference sequence). Repertoires were generated with immunoSEQ multiplex PCR, while TCRdb's copy carries only in-frame clones and drops some. This sample carries under 150,000 clones, 80% of them seen once, and the ten largest clones take roughly 7.2%. The source of this sequence is a human donor with chronic lymphocytic leukemia. The material sequenced was PBMCs, taken after 36 months of ibrutinib treatment. This chain connects TRBV19 to TRBJ1-5, with TRBD1 identical over 8 bases. The CDR3 DNA is TGTGCCAGTAGGGAAACAGGGGGGATTAGCAATCAGCCCCAGCATTTT. The encoded protein is CASRETGGISNQPQHF.